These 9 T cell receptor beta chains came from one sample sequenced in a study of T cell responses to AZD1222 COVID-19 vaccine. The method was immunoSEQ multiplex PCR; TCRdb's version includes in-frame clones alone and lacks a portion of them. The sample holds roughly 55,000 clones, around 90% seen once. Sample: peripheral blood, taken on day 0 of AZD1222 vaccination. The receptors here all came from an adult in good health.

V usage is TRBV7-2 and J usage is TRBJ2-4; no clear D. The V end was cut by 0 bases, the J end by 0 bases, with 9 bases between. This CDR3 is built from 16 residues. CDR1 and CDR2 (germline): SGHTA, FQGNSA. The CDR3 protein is CASSLAPRLAKNIQYF. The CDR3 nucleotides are TGTGCCAGCAGCTTAGCTCCTCGCCTAGCCAAAAACATTCAGTACTTC.

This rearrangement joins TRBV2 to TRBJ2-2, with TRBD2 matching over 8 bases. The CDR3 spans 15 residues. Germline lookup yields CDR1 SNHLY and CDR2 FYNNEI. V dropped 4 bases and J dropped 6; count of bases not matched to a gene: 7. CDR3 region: CASSGASGGAGELFF. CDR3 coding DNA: TGTGCCAGCAGTGGAGCGAGCGGGGGAGCCGGGGAGCTGTTTTTT.

CDR3 in amino acids: CASSLEIGQAGSGELFF. In DNA form, the CDR3 reads TGTGCCAGCAGCTTAGAAATAGGACAGGCTGGTTCCGGGGAGCTGTTTTTT. The V and J genes are TRBV11-3 and TRBJ2-2; TRBD1 aligns across 7 bases. This CDR3 region has 17 residues. CDR1 SGHNT and CDR2 YENEEA come from the germline V gene. J gave up 6 bases and V 0 bases, and 10 bases lay outside the gene matches.

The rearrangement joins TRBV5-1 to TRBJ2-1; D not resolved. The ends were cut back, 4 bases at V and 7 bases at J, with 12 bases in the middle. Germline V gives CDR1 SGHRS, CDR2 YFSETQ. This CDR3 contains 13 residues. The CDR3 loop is CASSPLSGNEQFF. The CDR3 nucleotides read TGCGCCAGCAGCCCCCTCTCCGGAAATGAGCAGTTCTTC.

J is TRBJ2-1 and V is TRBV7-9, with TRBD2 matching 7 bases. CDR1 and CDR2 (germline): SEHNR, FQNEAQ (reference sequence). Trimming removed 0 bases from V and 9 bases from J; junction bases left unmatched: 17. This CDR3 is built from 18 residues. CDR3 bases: TGTGCCAGCAGCTTAGCTGGGGTTAAGTTGGGAGGGCCCAGTGAGCAGTTCTTC. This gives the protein CASSLAGVKLGGPSEQFF.

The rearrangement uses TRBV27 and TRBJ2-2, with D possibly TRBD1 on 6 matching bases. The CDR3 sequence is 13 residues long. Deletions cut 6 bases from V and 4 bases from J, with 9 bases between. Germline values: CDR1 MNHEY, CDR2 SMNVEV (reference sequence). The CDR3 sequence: CASRGQSTGELFF. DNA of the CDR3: TGTGCCAGCAGAGGACAGAGCACCGGGGAGCTGTTTTTT.

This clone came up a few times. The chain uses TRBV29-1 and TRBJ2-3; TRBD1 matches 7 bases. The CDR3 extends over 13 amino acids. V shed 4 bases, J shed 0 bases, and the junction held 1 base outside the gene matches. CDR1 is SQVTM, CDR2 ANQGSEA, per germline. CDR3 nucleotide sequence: TGCAGCGTTGTCAGGGGGAGCACAGATACGCAGTATTTT. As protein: CSVVRGSTDTQYF.

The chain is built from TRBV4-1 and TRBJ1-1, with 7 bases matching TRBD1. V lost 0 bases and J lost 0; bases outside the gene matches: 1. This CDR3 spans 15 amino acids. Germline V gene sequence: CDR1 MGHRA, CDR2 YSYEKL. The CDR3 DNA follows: TGCGCCAGCAGCCAAGAAGGGACAGTGAACACTGAAGCTTTCTTT. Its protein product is CASSQEGTVNTEAFF.

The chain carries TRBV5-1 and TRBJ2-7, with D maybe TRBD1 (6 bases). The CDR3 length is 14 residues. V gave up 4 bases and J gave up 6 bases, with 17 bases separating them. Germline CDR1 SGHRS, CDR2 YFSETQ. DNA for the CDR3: TGCGCCAGCAGCCTTAACATGGACAGCGCCGAGCAGTACTTC. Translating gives CASSLNMDSAEQYF.